The 7 T cell receptor beta chains below all came from one sample that was sequenced in a study of response to subunit inactivated influenza vaccine. TCRdb independently ran MiXCR on the RT-PCR reads; one entry per CDR3 protein. The sample shows 450,000 to 600,000 distinct CDR3 sequences, roughly 7.6% of them seen only once. The source material was PBMCs from blood, sampled about 23 months after vaccination. The receptor set was obtained from a man in his fifties or sixties who received an inactivated influenza vaccine.

This clonotype showed up many times. CDR3 in DNA: TGTGCCACCAGCAGAGATCCCCAGGTGATGAATGAAAAACTGTTTTTT. It specifies CATSRDPQVMNEKLFF. The chain joins TRBV15 to TRBJ1-4; D call uncertain. The length of the CDR3 is 16 residues. CDR1 is LNHNV and CDR2 is YYDKDF in the germline V gene (reference sequence). V was clipped by 0 bases and J by 5 bases, with 13 bases between them.

This clonotype was counted between two and nine times. The genes are TRBV28 and TRBJ2-2, with 10 bases that match TRBD1. Germline CDR1 reads MDHEN; CDR2 reads SYDVKM. V lost 3 bases to trimming and J lost 6 bases; unmatched junction nucleotides: 10. The CDR3 is made up of 17 amino acids. CDR3 in DNA: TGTGCCAGCAGTTTTTATGGGACAGGGGATTTCGCCGGGGAGCTGTTTTTT. It is translated as CASSFYGTGDFAGELFF.

The CDR3 coding sequence is TGCAGTGCTACGGCCCTACGGGGACAGGGAGAAGAGACCCAGTACTTC. Encoded protein: CSATALRGQGEETQYF. J is TRBJ2-5 and V is TRBV20-1; 9 positions agree with TRBD1. This CDR3 has 16 residues. Trimming cost V 4 bases and J 3 bases; bases outside gene matches: 12. From germline, CDR1 is DFQATT and CDR2 SNEGSKA (reference sequence).

This clonotype was seen at least ten times. The gene calls are TRBV7-2 and TRBJ1-2, with D possibly TRBD1 on 6 matching bases. In germline, CDR1 is SGHTA, CDR2 FQGNSA. This CDR3 comprises 13 residues. Deletions cut 5 bases from V and 13 bases from J, with 20 bases between. CDR3: CASSGDRTLVSTF. In DNA, the CDR3 is TGTGCCAGCAGCGGCGACAGGACATTGGTCTCCACCTTC. Supplemented by reference TRBV7-2 and TRBJ1-2, the full variable domain reads GAGVSQSPSNKVTEKGKDVELRCDPISGHTALYWYRQSLGQGLEFLIYFQGNSAPDKSGLPSDRFSAERTGGSVSTLTIQRTQQEDSAVYLCASSGDRTLVSTFGSGTRLTVV.

Many counts were recorded for this clonotype. This chain's CDR3 is CASSQDEGANYGYTF. The CDR3 coding sequence is TGCGCCAGCAGCCAAGATGAGGGGGCTAACTATGGCTACACCTTC. The rearrangement joins TRBV4-3 to TRBJ1-2; tentative D call: TRBD1 (6 bases). Germline-derived CDR1 and CDR2 are LGHNA and YSLEER. V lost 0 bases and J lost 0, with 8 bases in between. The CDR3 extends over 15 amino acids.

This clonotype was counted at least ten times. This chain links TRBV7-9 with TRBJ2-3; D is uncertain. The CDR3 sequence is 12 residues long. The V gene's germline CDR1 is SEHNR and CDR2 FQNEAQ (reference sequence). Trimming shortened V by 4 bases and J by 6 bases, and 8 bases separated the two germline ends. CDR3 sequence reads: CASSSMGDTQYF. CDR3 bases: TGTGCCAGCAGCTCAATGGGGGATACGCAGTATTTT.

This clonotype was seen at least ten times. The V call is TRBV29-1, the J call TRBJ2-3, with D unresolved. The CDR3 extends over 14 amino acids. From germline, CDR1 is SQVTM and CDR2 ANQGSEA. CDR3 sequence reads: CTHSGGSSTDTQYF. CDR3 in DNA: TGCACCCATTCGGGCGGATCTAGCACAGATACGCAGTATTTT.